This section outlines one T cell receptor (beta chain) sequence together with its context. This sample is drawn from a study of radiation and T cells in renal cell carcinoma. Unmatched junction bases numbered 8, after V lost 5 bases and J lost 3 bases. The CDR3 has 15 amino acids. Germline V gene sequence: CDR1 SGHTA, CDR2 FQGNSA. TCRdb keeps only in-frame clones here, not all; method: immunoSEQ multiplex PCR. The sample holds tens of thousands of clones; about 80% are singletons and the top ten take around 31%. The time point is: blood 2 weeks post-SBRT. Stated treatment: 15 Gy SBRT to primary tumor, nephrectomy 4 weeks later.

This TCR was recovered from a woman between 70 and 85 years old with renal cell carcinoma. V and J are TRBV7-2 and TRBJ2-7; 9 bases match TRBD2. The starting material was blood, obtained from a patient whose treatment included radiotherapy and nephrectomy. Here the CDR3 DNA reads TGTGCCAGCAGCCCCGGGGAAGCGGGAGGCTACGAGCAGTACTTC. Encoded protein: CASSPGEAGGYEQYF.